Below, 15 T cell receptor beta chains from the same sample are listed, as sequenced in a study of cytomegalovirus exposure and HLA in healthy donors. PCR used 60 Vbeta primers and 13 Jbeta primers. Assay: immunoSEQ multiplex PCR; the TCRdb copy retains only in-frame clones and omits some. Counted here are tens of thousands of clones, less than 65% occurring once; the ten biggest clones make up about 5%. Sequences were obtained from PBMCs. These receptors originate from a woman in her thirties in good health and CMV-seropositive.

This clone has a handful of counts. The rearrangement uses TRBV5-6 and TRBJ2-4; tentatively, D is TRBD1 (6 bases). The CDR3 consists of 13 residues. V lost 4 bases and J 9 bases, leaving 14 bases between the germline ends. Germline V lookup: CDR1 SGHDT, CDR2 YYEEEE. CDR3 amino acids: CASSNTGPFIQYF. The CDR3 region has the DNA TGTGCCAGCAGCAATACAGGGCCATTCATTCAGTACTTC. Based on the CDR3 plus reference TRBV5-6 and TRBJ2-4, the full variable domain is DAGVTQSPTHLIKTRGQQVTLRCSPKSGHDTVSWYQQALGQGPQFIFQYYEEEERQRGNFPDRFSGHQFPNYSSELNVNALLLGDSALYLCASSNTGPFIQYFGAGTRLSVL.

The chain is built from TRBV5-6 and TRBJ2-3; 8 positions agree with TRBD2. V shed 1 base, J shed 2 bases, and the junction held 3 bases outside the gene matches. This CDR3 has 15 amino acids. Germline CDR1 is SGHDT and CDR2 is YYEEEE. This CDR3 reads CASSLLRGATDTQYF. The CDR3 nucleotides read TGTGCCAGCAGCTTGTTGCGGGGGGCCACAGATACGCAGTATTTT.

This clone appeared a few times. CDR3 protein: CASSPLDTGSYNEQFF. The CDR3 nucleotides are TGTGCCAGCTCACCACTGGACACGGGCTCCTACAATGAGCAGTTCTTC. V gene TRBV18 combines with J gene TRBJ2-1; TRBD1 might be the D (5 bases). The V end was cut by 1 base, the J end by 0 bases, with 10 bases between. In germline, CDR1 is KGHSH, CDR2 LQKENI. This CDR3 comprises 16 residues.

The chain joins TRBV27 to TRBJ1-5, with D tentatively TRBD1 (5 bases). Germline values: CDR1 MNHEY, CDR2 SMNVEV (reference sequence). The CDR3 runs 14 residues. The V end was cut by 2 bases, the J end by 1 base, with 6 bases between. The DNA for the CDR3 is TGTGCCAGCAGTTTAGCAGGGAGCAATCAGCCCCAGCATTTT. Amino acid sequence: CASSLAGSNQPQHF.

V gene TRBV5-8 combines with J gene TRBJ2-5; 14 bases agree with TRBD2. Germline CDR1 and CDR2: SGHTS and YDEGEE. The CDR3 extends over 17 amino acids. V dropped 3 bases and J dropped 5; count of bases not matched to a gene: 9. Here the CDR3 DNA reads TGTGCCAGCAGCTCCGGGACTAGCGGGGGATTCAGGGAGACCCAGTACTTC. Protein product: CASSSGTSGGFRETQYF.

The chain carries TRBV6-1 and TRBJ2-3, with 11 bases that match TRBD2. CDR3 length: 14 residues. The V segment lost 10 bases and the J segment 4 bases; nucleotides outside the gene matches: 7. Looked up from germline, CDR1 is MNHNS and CDR2 is SASEGT. The CDR3 sequence: CATNSGGVADTQYF. In DNA form, the CDR3 reads TGTGCCACCAATAGCGGGGGGGTGGCAGATACGCAGTATTTT.

V is TRBV5-1 and J is TRBJ2-3; TRBD2 agrees at 13 bases. There are 15 residues in the CDR3. V was pared by 7 bases and J by 3 bases, with 5 bases of the junction left unmatched. CDR1 and CDR2 (germline): SGHRS, YFSETQ. The CDR3 nucleotides are TGCGCCAGCGACACTAGCGGGGGGGCAACAGATACGCAGTATTTT. Translated, it gives CASDTSGGATDTQYF.

This sequence joins TRBV5-1 and TRBJ2-2, with TRBD1 matching over 9 bases. Germline-derived CDR1 and CDR2 are SGHRS and YFSETQ. With 3 bases clipped from V and 9 bases from J, the junction kept 12 bases outside the gene matches. CDR3 size: 16 residues. The CDR3, as DNA: TGCGCCAGCAGCTATCTGGGACAGGGCGCTCGGAGGGAGCTGTTTTTT. This sequence encodes CASSYLGQGARRELFF.

J is TRBJ2-5 and V is TRBV2; D call uncertain. Germline CDR1 SNHLY, CDR2 FYNNEI. Deletions cut 4 bases from V and 1 base from J, with 4 bases between. The CDR3 contains 12 residues. CDR3 loop: CASSVVQETQYF. In DNA, the CDR3 is TGTGCCAGCAGTGTAGTCCAAGAGACCCAGTACTTC.

The chain couples TRBV5-1 to TRBJ2-2, with 12 bases aligning to TRBD1. The CDR3 has 15 residues. Germline CDR1 is SGHRS and CDR2 is YFSETQ. With V trimmed by 6 bases and J by 5 bases, 5 bases remained unmatched. The CDR3 is CASTGTGGVTGELFF. The CDR3 bases are TGCGCCAGCACAGGGACAGGGGGCGTGACCGGGGAGCTGTTTTTT.

This clone was seen once. The chain links TRBV6-5 to TRBJ2-3, with a weak D call TRBD1 (6 bases). The V gene's germline CDR1 is MNHEY and CDR2 SVGAGI. V was clipped by 5 bases and J by 2 bases, with 11 bases between them. The CDR3 runs to 14 residues. CDR3 region: CASSPGQPTDTQYF. CDR3 nucleotides: TGTGCCAGCAGTCCAGGACAGCCCACAGATACGCAGTATTTT.

J is TRBJ1-5 and V is TRBV6-5, with TRBD1 matching over 7 bases. With 6 bases clipped from V and 4 bases from J, the junction kept 6 bases outside the gene matches. CDR3 size: 14 residues. Germline V gene lookup returns CDR1 MNHEY and CDR2 SVGAGI. CDR3 in DNA: TGTGCCAGCAGAGGGGGGACAGCTAATCAGCCCCAGCATTTT. Its translation: CASRGGTANQPQHF.

This chain connects TRBV5-1 to TRBJ1-2; 8 nucleotides line up with TRBD1. Germline CDR1 and CDR2: SGHRS and YFSETQ. This CDR3 region has 15 residues. The J segment lost 4 bases and the V segment lost 0 bases, leaving 5 bases of the junction unmatched. In DNA, the CDR3 is TGCGCCAGCAGCTTGGGCGGGACAGGTATCTATGGCTACACCTTC. Amino acids: CASSLGGTGIYGYTF.

This clone was seen a handful of times. The CDR3 is CASSPGGRGYTEAFF. The CDR3 region has the DNA TGTGCCAGCAGCCCCGGAGGGAGGGGGTACACTGAAGCTTTCTTT. The genes are TRBV2 and TRBJ1-1, with a possible D match to TRBD1 (6 bases). V shed 6 bases and J shed 3 bases, with 17 bases lying between them. The CDR3 runs 15 residues. Germline CDR1 SNHLY, CDR2 FYNNEI. Full variable domain (remainder filled in from reference TRBV2 and TRBJ1-1): EPEVTQTPSHQVTQMGQEVILRCVPISNHLYFYWYRQILGQKVEFLVSFYNNEISEKSEIFDDQFSVERPDGSNFTLKIRSTKLEDSAMYFCASSPGGRGYTEAFFGQGTRLTVV.

J is TRBJ2-7 and V is TRBV7-8, with TRBD1 identical over 9 bases. V shed 4 bases and J 6 bases; nucleotides not matched to a gene: 13. In germline, CDR1 is SGHVS, CDR2 FQNEAQ. The CDR3 contains 16 residues. The CDR3 region has the DNA TGTGCCAGCAGCTATCCCGGGACAGGGCTTGGACGCGAGCAGTACTTC. Translation: CASSYPGTGLGREQYF.